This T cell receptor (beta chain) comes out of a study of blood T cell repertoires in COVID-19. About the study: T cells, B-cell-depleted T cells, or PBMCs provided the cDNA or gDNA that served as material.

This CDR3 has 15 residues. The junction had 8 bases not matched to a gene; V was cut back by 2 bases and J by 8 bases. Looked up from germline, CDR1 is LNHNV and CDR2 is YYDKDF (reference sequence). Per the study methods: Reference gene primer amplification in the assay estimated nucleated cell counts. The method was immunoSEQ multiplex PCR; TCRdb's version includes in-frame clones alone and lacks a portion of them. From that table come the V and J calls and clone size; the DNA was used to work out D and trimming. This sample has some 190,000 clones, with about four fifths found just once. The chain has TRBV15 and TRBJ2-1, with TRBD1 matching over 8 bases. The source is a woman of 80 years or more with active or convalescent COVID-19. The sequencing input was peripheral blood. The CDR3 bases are TGTGCCACCAGCAGACCAGGACAGGGAGGTCATGAGCAGTTCTTC. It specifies CATSRPGQGGHEQFF.